This T cell receptor (beta chain) was recovered during a study of T-cell reconstitution after alpha-beta-depleted transplantation in children. The CDR3 has 15 residues. TCRbeta library construction was performed incorporating unique molecular identifiers. TCRdb reanalysed the PCR reads using MiXCR and keeps one entry per CDR3 protein. The table records hundreds of thousands of distinct CDR3 sequences, approximately 12% of them present only once. In the case of this clonotype: Mismatch with germline at one junction end may stem from a read error.

This sequence joins TRBV12-3 or TRBV12-4 and TRBJ2-1; 9 bases match TRBD2. The TCR sequence derives from a human donor who donated a stem cell graft to a child with combined immunodeficiency. Here the sequenced sample was PBMCs from the stem cell graft donor, taken from the stem cell graft. The CDR3: CASTPGLAGNNEEFF. The CDR3 bases are TGTGCCAGCACCCCAGGCCTAGCGGGGAACAATGAGGAGTTCTTC.